The rows below give T cell receptor beta chains drawn from one sample of a study of blood T cell repertoires in COVID-19. The data were produced by immunoSEQ multiplex PCR, yet TCRdb's version contains in-frame clones alone and is incomplete. The data show 240,000 or so clones, 85% to 90% seen once. Material: PBMCs or T cells enriched from blood (not recorded which). These receptors came from a middle-aged man who had been exposed to COVID-19. CDR3s include the opening cysteine and the closing phenylalanine or tryptophan. The D gene is left open where the match is weak. Only some rows state a clone size, as once, few, many or a class for expanded clones.

D gene,clone size,J gene,V gene,CDR3 protein,CDR3 DNA
NA,NA,TRBJ1-2,TRBV9,CASSARGSGYGYTF,TGTGCCAGCAGCGCTAGGGGATCCGGCTATGGCTACACCTTC
TRBD2,NA,TRBJ2-5,TRBV10-1,CASSESRGEQETQYF,TGCGCCAGCAGTGAGTCGCGGGGGGAACAAGAGACCCAGTACTTC
NA,NA,TRBJ2-1,TRBV11-2,CASSLVRRTPNNEQFF,TGTGCCAGCAGCTTAGTTCGTAGGACACCAAACAATGAGCAGTTCTTC
TRBD1,NA,TRBJ1-1,TRBV12-5,CASGLVLSTGWTEAFF,TGTGCTAGTGGTTTGGTCTTGTCGACAGGGTGGACTGAAGCTTTCTTT
TRBD2,NA,TRBJ2-1,TRBV7-3,CASSSPGLAGGSSYNEQFF,TGTGCCAGCAGCTCTCCGGGACTAGCGGGAGGGAGCTCCTACAATGAGCAGTTCTTC
NA,NA,TRBJ2-1,TRBV20-1,CSASVYGEYNEQFF,TGCAGTGCTAGTGTGTACGGGGAGTACAATGAGCAGTTCTTC
TRBD1,NA,TRBJ1-1,TRBV27,CASSPGTGWGTEAFF,TGTGCCAGCAGTCCTGGGACAGGGTGGGGTACTGAAGCTTTCTTT
TRBD1,few,TRBJ2-7,TRBV30,CAWSVQGDRGHYEQYF,TGTGCCTGGAGTGTACAAGGGGACAGGGGGCACTACGAGCAGTACTTC
TRBD2,few,TRBJ2-1,TRBV6-6,CASKPTSGSDEQFF,TGTGCCAGCAAGCCGACTAGCGGGTCGGATGAGCAGTTCTTC
TRBD2,NA,TRBJ2-1,TRBV10-3,CAISSGSGNNEQFF,TGTGCCATCAGTAGCGGGAGTGGTAACAATGAGCAGTTCTTC
NA,NA,TRBJ1-5,TRBV28,CASRILGNQPQHF,TGTGCCAGCCGTATTCTCGGGAATCAGCCCCAGCATTTT
TRBD1,once,TRBJ2-7,TRBV5-4,CASSLGGTGGSYEQYF,TGTGCCAGCAGCTTGGGGGGGACAGGGGGCTCCTACGAGCAGTACTTC
TRBD1,NA,TRBJ1-2,TRBV27,CASSLRTGFWGYTF,TGTGCCAGCAGTTTACGGACAGGTTTCTGGGGCTACACCTTC
NA,once,TRBJ1-1,TRBV7-9,CASSFGTEAFF,TGTGCCAGCAGCTTCGGGACTGAAGCTTTCTTT
NA,NA,TRBJ2-2,TRBV24-1,CATSDLVGRAGQGRTGELFF,TGTGCCACCAGTGATTTGGTAGGGAGGGCCGGACAGGGACGGACCGGGGAGCTGTTTTTT
NA,NA,TRBJ1-1,TRBV5-5,CASSLNVRGNTEAFF,TGTGCCAGCAGCTTGAATGTTCGGGGGAACACTGAAGCTTTCTTT
NA,NA,TRBJ1-1,TRBV18,CASSPLRRETEAFF,TGTGCCAGCTCACCACTTAGGAGGGAAACTGAAGCTTTCTTT
TRBD1,NA,TRBJ1-3,TRBV19,CASSTRTGQTGNTIYF,TGTGCCAGTAGTACCAGGACAGGCCAGACTGGAAACACCATATATTTT
NA,NA,TRBJ2-2,TRBV7-3,CASSQTRSGELFF,TGTGCCAGCAGCCAGACCAGGTCCGGGGAGCTGTTTTTT
TRBD1,NA,TRBJ1-5,TRBV6-5,CASRGQGARPQHF,TGTGCCAGCAGGGGACAGGGGGCTCGGCCCCAGCATTTT
NA,NA,TRBJ2-7,TRBV5-6,CASSLRAGSYEQYF,TGTGCCAGCAGCTTAAGGGCAGGGTCCTACGAGCAGTACTTC
TRBD1,NA,TRBJ2-7,TRBV27,CASGRDRESEQYF,TGTGCCAGCGGTCGGGACAGGGAGTCCGAGCAGTACTTC
NA,NA,TRBJ2-7,TRBV20-1,CSASGQAILSYEQYF,TGCAGTGCTAGTGGCCAGGCCATCCTCTCCTACGAGCAGTACTTC
NA,NA,TRBJ2-5,TRBV2,CASSGDSQETQYF,TGTGCCAGCAGTGGTGACTCCCAAGAGACCCAGTACTTC
NA,NA,TRBJ1-2,TRBV7-9,CASSLNPAGHYGYTF,TGTGCCAGCAGCTTAAATCCTGCGGGACACTATGGCTACACCTTC
NA,NA,TRBJ1-2,TRBV5-5,CASSSEAALYGYTF,TGTGCCAGCAGCTCCGAAGCGGCCCTCTATGGCTACACCTTC
NA,NA,TRBJ1-1,TRBV6-5,CASSPHLNTEAFF,TGTGCCAGCAGTCCACACCTGAACACTGAAGCTTTCTTT
NA,NA,TRBJ1-1,TRBV10-2,CASREQGGTEAFF,TGCGCCAGCAGGGAACAAGGGGGCACTGAAGCTTTCTTT
NA,NA,TRBJ2-2,TRBV29-1,CSAGRQGLAGELFF,TGCAGCGCCGGACGGCAGGGCCTGGCCGGGGAGCTGTTTTTT
NA,NA,TRBJ2-2,TRBV6-5,CASRGSFEVGELFF,TGTGCCAGCAGGGGCTCGTTTGAAGTCGGGGAGCTGTTTTTT
TRBD2,NA,TRBJ2-5,TRBV3-1/TRBV3-2,CASSQGAGPAGTQYF,TGTGCCAGCAGTCAAGGAGCGGGACCTGCCGGGACCCAGTACTTC
NA,NA,TRBJ2-1,TRBV28,CASSGTLPLRPHEQFF,TGTGCCAGCAGTGGAACACTTCCACTGAGGCCCCATGAGCAGTTCTTC
NA,NA,TRBJ1-2,TRBV15,CATSRHTYGYTF,TGTGCCACCAGCAGGCACACCTATGGCTACACCTTC
NA,NA,TRBJ2-1,TRBV9,CASSVGASVAYNEQFF,TGTGCCAGCAGCGTAGGGGCTAGCGTTGCCTACAATGAGCAGTTCTTC
NA,NA,TRBJ1-2,TRBV12-3/TRBV12-4,CASTLHREGYTF,TGTGCCAGCACCTTACACAGGGAAGGCTACACCTTC
NA,NA,TRBJ1-6,TRBV5-1,CASSLLDRNSPLHF,TGCGCCAGCAGCTTGTTAGACAGGAATTCACCCCTCCACTTT
TRBD1,NA,TRBJ2-4,TRBV10-2,CASRTGVAKNIQYF,TGCGCCAGCAGGACAGGGGTGGCCAAAAACATTCAGTACTTC
NA,NA,TRBJ1-2,TRBV28,CASSWQNYGYTF,TGTGCCAGCAGTTGGCAGAACTATGGCTACACCTTC
TRBD2,NA,TRBJ2-1,TRBV3-1/TRBV3-2,CASRRRLAGGNEQFF,TGTGCCAGCAGACGGAGACTAGCAGGTGGGAATGAGCAGTTCTTC
TRBD2,once,TRBJ2-7,TRBV10-3,CAISTGTSGSHEQYF,TGTGCCATCAGTACCGGGACTAGCGGGAGTCACGAGCAGTACTTC
TRBD1,NA,TRBJ1-2,TRBV10-3,CAITPRGFNYGYTF,TGTGCCATCACTCCCAGGGGGTTTAACTATGGCTACACCTTC